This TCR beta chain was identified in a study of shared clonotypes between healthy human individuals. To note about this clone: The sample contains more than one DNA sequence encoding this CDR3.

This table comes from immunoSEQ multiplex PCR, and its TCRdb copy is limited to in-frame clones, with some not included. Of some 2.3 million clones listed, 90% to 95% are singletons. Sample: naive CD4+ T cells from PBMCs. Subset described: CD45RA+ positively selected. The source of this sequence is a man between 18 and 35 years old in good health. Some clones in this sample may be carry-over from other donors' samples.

CDR3 sequence: CASSLGSGELFF. Written as DNA, the CDR3 is TGCGCCAGCAGCTTGGGGTCCGGGGAGCTGTTTTTT. The chain recombines TRBV5-1 with TRBJ2-2, with D uncertain. V was cut by 0 bases and J by 6 bases, with 3 bases left in between. The CDR3 length is 12 residues. Looked up from germline, CDR1 is SGHRS and CDR2 is YFSETQ.